Below, 18 T cell receptor beta chains from the same sample are listed, as sequenced in a study of beta chain features in type 1 diabetes. Expressed TCRB transcripts were sequenced, since all the RNA that had been isolated was reverse transcribed. Profiling relied on immunoSEQ multiplex PCR, and the TCRdb table lists in-frame clones only, not all of them. The table shows tens of thousands of clones, with roughly 56% occurring only once. Sequencing used Tregs from blood. Every receptor here comes from a woman between 18 and 30 years old in good health.

The chain combines TRBV29-1 with TRBJ2-1; 7 nucleotides align to TRBD1. Germline V gives CDR1 SQVTM, CDR2 ANQGSEA. Trimming cost V 4 bases and J 4 bases; bases outside gene matches: 4. This CDR3 has 13 residues. The CDR3 DNA reads as TGCAGCGTTGGTCAGGGGGTGTACAATGAGCAGTTCTTC. Protein: CSVGQGVYNEQFF.

This rearrangement joins TRBV7-2 to TRBJ2-3; 10 bases are shared with TRBD2. The junction had 7 bases not matched to a gene; V was cut back by 2 bases and J by 8 bases. In germline, CDR1 is SGHTA, CDR2 FQGNSA. The CDR3 covers 15 residues. CDR3 loop: CASSLSQREGGTQYF. The CDR3, as DNA: TGTGCCAGCAGCTTATCTCAGCGGGAGGGGGGTACGCAGTATTTT.

This chain uses TRBV10-1 with TRBJ2-5; a weak D match, TRBD2 (6 bases). The DNA end is a closer match to TRBJ2-7, so the J assignment may be wrong. Germline V gene lookup returns CDR1 WNHNN and CDR2 SYGVQD (reference sequence). This CDR3 region has 19 residues. The CDR3 nucleotides read TGCGCCAGCAAGTCATACCGGGACTCGCCGATCCTCCCCTCCTACGAGCAGTACTTC. This encodes CASKSYRDSPILPSYEQYF.

V gene TRBV4-2 combines with J gene TRBJ2-5, with 7 bases fitting TRBD2. After removal of 1 base from V and 11 bases from J, the junction contained 13 bases not matched to a gene. The CDR3 is 15 residues long. CDR1 is LGHNA, CDR2 YNFKEQ, per germline. CDR3 residues: CASSQGSAGVREQYF. DNA of the CDR3: TGTGCCAGCAGCCAAGGGTCGGCGGGAGTGAGGGAGCAGTACTTC.

This chain connects TRBV11-3 to TRBJ2-1; maybe TRBD1 (6 bases). The CDR3 has 15 residues. CDR1 is SGHNT and CDR2 is YENEEA in the germline V gene. V shed 3 bases and J shed 6 bases, with 15 bases lying between them. CDR3 DNA: TGTGCCAGCAGCTTGGGACCCGTACAGGGCAATGAGCAGTTCTTC. This gives the protein CASSLGPVQGNEQFF.

To note about this clone: Relative to the germline gene, one junction end is altered; a read error may explain this. Other DNA sequences of this sample code for an identical CDR3. V is TRBV28 and J is TRBJ2-1; D is possibly TRBD2 (6 bases). Germline V gene sequence: CDR1 MDHEN, CDR2 SYDVKM. CDR3 length: 14 residues. The DNA for the CDR3 is TGCGCCAGCAAATCGGGAGTTAGGAACAATGAGCAGTTCTTC. It is translated as CASKSGVRNNEQFF. Supplemented by reference TRBV28 and TRBJ2-1, the full variable domain reads DVKVTQSSRYLVKRTGEKVFLECVQDMDHENMFWYRQDPGLGLRLIYFSYDVKMKEKGDIPEGYSVSREKKERFSLILESASTNQTSMYLCASKSGVRNNEQFFGPGTRLTVL.

The V gene is TRBV4-2, the J gene TRBJ2-3; TRBD2 matches at 10 bases. Germline CDR1 reads LGHNA; CDR2 reads YNFKEQ. V shed 5 bases, J shed 2 bases, and the junction held 4 bases outside the gene matches. CDR3 length: 15 amino acids. CDR3 protein: CASSSSGRDTDTQYF. CDR3 sequence (DNA): TGTGCCAGCAGCTCCAGCGGGAGGGACACAGATACGCAGTATTTT.

This chain joins TRBV18 and TRBJ1-4; 7 bases line up with TRBD1. Germline V CDR1 and CDR2: KGHSH, LQKENI. After removal of 3 bases from V and 7 bases from J, the junction contained 11 bases not matched to a gene. The CDR3 has 16 residues. CDR3: CASSPRATGSGEKLFF. Here the CDR3 DNA reads TGTGCCAGCTCACCCAGAGCGACAGGGTCGGGTGAAAAACTGTTTTTT.

Here the CDR3 reads CASSRGQGAYQPQHF. CDR3 in DNA: TGTGCCAGCAGCCGGGGACAGGGGGCCTATCAGCCCCAGCATTTT. The chain links TRBV6-5 to TRBJ1-5, with 12 bases matching TRBD1. CDR3 length equals 15 residues. The germline V gene encodes CDR1 MNHEY and CDR2 SVGAGI. After removal of 6 bases from V and 5 bases from J, the junction contained 5 bases not matched to a gene.

The chain joins TRBV27 to TRBJ1-4; 9 bases match TRBD1. Trimming removed 9 bases from V and 8 bases from J; junction bases left unmatched: 10. The CDR3 spans 14 residues. CDR1 and CDR2 from the germline V gene are MNHEY and SMNVEV (reference sequence). The chain's CDR3 is CASRLQGAGEKLFF. The CDR3 DNA sequence: TGTGCCAGTCGACTACAGGGGGCCGGGGAAAAACTGTTTTTT.

The table lists this clone with many counts. The chain links TRBV7-9 to TRBJ2-3; TRBD2 might be the D (5 bases). The V gene's germline CDR1 is SEHNR and CDR2 FQNEAQ (reference sequence). The V and J ends lost 2 bases and 3 bases respectively, with 18 bases between them. This CDR3 region has 17 residues. The CDR3 loop is CASSLRWLASSTDTQYF. For the CDR3, the DNA is TGTGCCAGCAGCTTAAGATGGCTAGCCAGCAGTACAGATACGCAGTATTTT.

Within the sample, this clone is medium-sized. This chain connects TRBV13 to TRBJ2-6; D ambiguous. V lost 4 bases and J 1 base, leaving 5 bases between the germline ends. This CDR3 has 14 residues. Germline V lookup: CDR1 PRHDT, CDR2 FYEKMQ (reference sequence). CDR3 bases: TGTGCCAGCAGCTCGCAGTCTGGGGCCAACGTCCTGACTTTC. As protein: CASSSQSGANVLTF.

The rearrangement joins TRBV19 to TRBJ2-1, with D possibly being TRBD2 (6 bases). Germline CDR1 reads LNHDA; CDR2 reads SQIVND (reference sequence). Deletions cut 6 bases from V and 4 bases from J, with 13 bases between. The CDR3 consists of 14 residues. The CDR3 DNA is TGTGCCAGTAGGTCCTGGGACTTGTACAATGAGCAGTTCTTC. Its translation: CASRSWDLYNEQFF.

The sample holds a few counts of this clone. The genes are TRBV7-9 and TRBJ2-1; 7 bases are a match to TRBD2. CDR3 length: 16 residues. V gave up 5 bases and J gave up 0 bases; unmatched junction bases: 7. Germline CDR1 and CDR2: SEHNR and FQNEAQ (reference sequence). In nucleotides, the CDR3 is TGTGCCAGCAGCCCTAGCGGACTGAGCTCCTACAATGAGCAGTTCTTC. Translating gives CASSPSGLSSYNEQFF.

Only a few counts were recorded for this clone. V gene TRBV9 combines with J gene TRBJ2-7; TRBD1 agrees at 9 bases. V shed 4 bases, J shed 5 bases, and the junction held 13 bases outside the gene matches. The length of the CDR3 is 16 residues. Germline V CDR1 and CDR2: SGDLS, YYNGEE. The CDR3 DNA sequence: TGTGCCAGCAGCAAATCCCCAGCGACAGGGGGGCACGAGCAGTACTTC. This encodes CASSKSPATGGHEQYF.

The V gene is TRBV6-1, the J gene TRBJ2-3, with a possible D match to TRBD2 (5 bases). V lost 2 bases to trimming and J lost 2 bases, with 8 bases between them. The germline V gene encodes CDR1 MNHNS and CDR2 SASEGT. The CDR3 runs to 14 residues. The CDR3 is CASSERGNTDTQYF. The CDR3 DNA is TGTGCCAGCAGTGAACGGGGAAACACAGATACGCAGTATTTT.

The V gene is TRBV27, the J gene TRBJ1-4; TRBD1 might be the D (6 bases). V dropped 5 bases and J dropped 0 bases, with 10 bases sitting between them. CDR3 length: 15 residues. Germline lookup yields CDR1 MNHEY and CDR2 SMNVEV (reference sequence). The CDR3 spells CASSRRTATNEKLFF. As DNA, the CDR3 is TGTGCCAGCAGTCGCCGGACAGCAACTAATGAAAAACTGTTTTTT.

This clone occurred a few times. The chain couples TRBV2 to TRBJ2-1; TRBD1 might be the D (7 bases). The CDR3 runs 13 residues. Trimming shortened V by 8 bases and J by 6 bases, and 14 bases separated the two germline ends. CDR1 is SNHLY and CDR2 is FYNNEI in the germline V gene. CDR3 protein: CASGYRGGNEQFF. The CDR3 coding sequence is TGTGCCAGCGGGTACAGGGGAGGCAATGAGCAGTTCTTC.